The 17 T cell receptor beta chains below all came from one sample that was sequenced in a study of blood T cell repertoires in COVID-19. Only in-frame clones appear in the TCRdb table, and some are missing; sequencing was by immunoSEQ multiplex PCR. This sample yields 50,000 to 85,000 clones, of which 80% are seen a single time; 8% to 10% belongs to the top ten. Sequencing was performed on peripheral blood. The origin of the receptors is a human donor in a cohort sampled during active COVID-19.

The chain combines TRBV19 with TRBJ2-1; TRBD1 is a possible D gene (6 bases). The CDR3 loop spans 16 amino acids. V was pared by 5 bases and J by 7 bases, with 21 bases between. CDR1 is LNHDA and CDR2 is SQIVND in the germline V gene (reference sequence). CDR3 amino acids: CASSPPGQFTGNEQFF. The CDR3 region has the DNA TGTGCCAGTAGTCCTCCGGGACAATTTACCGGGAATGAGCAGTTCTTC.

This chain uses TRBV9 with TRBJ2-1, with D possibly matching TRBD2 (5 bases). Germline V gene sequence: CDR1 SGDLS, CDR2 YYNGEE. The V and J ends lost 3 bases and 0 bases respectively, with 10 bases between them. This CDR3 spans 15 amino acids. Here the CDR3 reads CASSALGVSYNEQFF. DNA for the CDR3: TGTGCCAGCAGCGCACTCGGGGTCTCCTACAATGAGCAGTTCTTC.

CDR3: CAISASDYGYTF. CDR3 bases: TGTGCCATCAGCGCCTCGGACTATGGCTACACCTTC. The chain joins TRBV10-3 to TRBJ1-2; no definite D call. V was trimmed by 6 bases and J by 3 bases, leaving 8 bases between them. The CDR3 has 12 amino acids. CDR1 ENHRY and CDR2 SYGVKD come from the germline V gene.

The chain couples TRBV5-4 to TRBJ1-2, with TRBD1 identical over 12 bases. V trimming: 0 bases; J trimming: 7 bases; junction bases outside the gene matches: 1. Germline V CDR1 and CDR2: SGHNT, YYREEE (reference sequence). This CDR3 has 14 residues. This chain's CDR3 is CASSLGDRGLGYTF. The CDR3 DNA reads TGTGCCAGCAGCTTGGGGGACAGGGGGCTTGGCTACACCTTC.

This clone was counted a few times. The gene calls are TRBV11-2 and TRBJ2-7; the match to TRBD1 covers 8 bases. CDR3 length equals 13 residues. Per the germline V gene, CDR1 is SGHAT and CDR2 is FQNNGV. After removal of 8 bases from V and 5 bases from J, the junction contained 8 bases not matched to a gene. The CDR3 loop is CASGLDRANEQYF. Here the CDR3 DNA reads TGTGCCAGCGGGCTGGACAGGGCCAACGAGCAGTACTTC.

The chain couples TRBV4-1 to TRBJ1-4, with TRBD1 matching over 7 bases. Germline lookup yields CDR1 MGHRA and CDR2 YSYEKL. The V gene end was trimmed by 2 bases and the J gene end by 8 bases; junction bases not matched to a gene: 8. This CDR3 comprises 15 residues. CDR3 in DNA: TGCGCCAGCAGCCAACCCCGACAGGGCGACGAAAAACTGTTTTTT. Translated: CASSQPRQGDEKLFF.

The rearrangement links TRBV14 to TRBJ2-6; no clear D. Germline lookup yields CDR1 SGHDN and CDR2 FVKESK. This CDR3 has 17 amino acids. The ends were cut back, 4 bases at V and 0 bases at J, with 13 bases in the middle. The CDR3 sequence: CASSPLFRSSGANVLTF. The CDR3 DNA follows: TGTGCCAGCAGCCCCCTGTTCCGGTCCTCTGGGGCCAACGTCCTGACTTTC.

This chain joins TRBV28 and TRBJ2-1; D is possibly TRBD2 (6 bases). Germline CDR1 reads MDHEN; CDR2 reads SYDVKM. CDR3 length equals 15 residues. Trimming took off 8 bases at V and 1 base at J, with 15 bases between the two ends. The CDR3 loop reads CASGEAGRSYNEQFF. The CDR3 DNA reads TGTGCCAGCGGGGAAGCGGGCAGATCCTACAATGAGCAGTTCTTC.

This rearrangement joins TRBV11-2 to TRBJ1-6; D call uncertain. Germline V gene lookup returns CDR1 SGHAT and CDR2 FQNNGV. This CDR3 spans 14 amino acids. Between the trimmed V and J ends, which lost 1 base and 7 bases, there was a span of 8 bases. The CDR3 DNA reads TGTGCCAGCAGCTTAGCAGTCTTCAATTCACCCCTCCACTTT. Protein: CASSLAVFNSPLHF.

In this sample, this clone turned up a few times. The chain combines TRBV2 with TRBJ2-7; TRBD1 agrees at 9 bases. This CDR3 spans 13 amino acids. V trimming: 10 bases; J trimming: 3 bases; junction bases outside the gene matches: 7. Per the germline V gene, CDR1 is SNHLY and CDR2 is FYNNEI. The CDR3 DNA reads as TGTGCCATCACCGGGACAGGGTTCTACGAGCAGTACTTC. Translating it yields CAITGTGFYEQYF.

The chain joins TRBV12-5 to TRBJ2-5; the match to TRBD2 covers 9 bases. Germline V lookup: CDR1 LGHNT, CDR2 FRNRAP. After removal of 3 bases from V and 13 bases from J, the junction contained 6 bases not matched to a gene. The CDR3 length is 12 residues. The CDR3 DNA reads as TGTGCTAGTGGTTTAGCGGGAGGACCGGTGTACTTC. Encoded protein: CASGLAGGPVYF.

This clone was recorded once. This chain connects TRBV6-6 to TRBJ2-3; tentatively, D is TRBD2 (6 bases). CDR3 length equals 14 residues. Germline V gene lookup returns CDR1 MNHNY and CDR2 SVGAGI (reference sequence). V was pared by 6 bases and J by 7 bases, with 17 bases between. For the CDR3, the DNA is TGTGCCAGCAGCCCCCCCATTAGCGGCCATACGCAGTATTTT. It specifies CASSPPISGHTQYF.

Regarding this clone: Different DNA sequences within this sample yield the same CDR3. This chain uses TRBV10-3 with TRBJ2-7, with TRBD2 identical over 8 bases. This CDR3 spans 12 amino acids. Germline assignment: CDR1 ENHRY and CDR2 SYGVKD. The V gene end was trimmed by 8 bases and the J gene end by 5 bases; junction bases not matched to a gene: 5. The CDR3 spells CAIRGGADEQYF. CDR3 DNA sequence: TGTGCCATCCGGGGGGGGGCCGACGAGCAGTACTTC.

The CDR3 nucleotides read TGTGCCAGCAGTTGGAGAACTGAAGCTTTCTTT. It translates to CASSWRTEAFF. The chain uses TRBV28 and TRBJ1-1; D unclear. Trimming removed 4 bases from V and 5 bases from J, with 5 bases in between. There are 11 residues in the CDR3. The germline V gene has CDR1 MDHEN and CDR2 SYDVKM.

The chain couples TRBV15 to TRBJ2-7; 8 bases fit TRBD2. V trimming: 0 bases; J trimming: 6 bases; junction bases outside the gene matches: 19. The germline V gene has CDR1 LNHNV and CDR2 YYDKDF (reference sequence). The CDR3 has 19 amino acids. The CDR3 DNA reads TGTGCCACCAGCAGAGATTTTCGTCGGTACGGAGACCGGGGGGGCGAGCAGTACTTC. Its translation is CATSRDFRRYGDRGGEQYF.

The chain joins TRBV28 to TRBJ2-7; 10 nucleotides agree with TRBD2. Germline V CDR1 and CDR2: MDHEN, SYDVKM. The CDR3 loop spans 15 amino acids. Trimming cost V 6 bases and J 2 bases; bases outside gene matches: 7. This chain's CDR3 is CASSRTGTSAYEQYF. The CDR3 region has the DNA TGTGCCAGCAGCCGGACCGGGACTAGCGCCTACGAGCAGTACTTC.

The table lists this clone with a count of one. The chain is built from TRBV5-5 and TRBJ2-6; D call uncertain. CDR1 and CDR2 (germline): SGHKS, YYEKEE (reference sequence). V shed 4 bases and J shed 2 bases, with 10 bases lying between them. This CDR3 comprises 15 residues. The CDR3, as DNA: TGTGCCAGCAGCCGGTCCCGGGCTGGGGCCAACGTCCTGACTTTC. Encoded protein: CASSRSRAGANVLTF.